The 11 T cell receptor beta chains below come from one sample, sequenced in a study of blood T cell repertoires in COVID-19. Measured with immunoSEQ multiplex PCR; TCRdb has only the in-frame clones, and not every one. Seen here are hundreds of thousands of clones, 86% observed once, and the top ten hold around 1.5%. Specimen: peripheral blood. The receptors here all came from a woman aged 60-70 years who had recovered from COVID-19.

This chain links TRBV9 with TRBJ2-1, with D possibly TRBD2 on 5 matching bases. Germline CDR1 is SGDLS and CDR2 is YYNGEE. V lost 0 bases and J 2 bases, leaving 6 bases between the germline ends. The CDR3 totals 14 residues. The CDR3: CASSVDGAYNEQFF. CDR3 nucleotides: TGTGCCAGCAGCGTAGACGGGGCCTACAATGAGCAGTTCTTC.

The J gene is TRBJ1-5, the V gene TRBV18; the D gene is possibly TRBD1 (5 bases). CDR1 and CDR2 (germline): KGHSH, LQKENI. The V end lost 3 bases, the J end lost 2 bases, and 26 bases lay between the germline ends. CDR3 length: 20 residues. The CDR3, as DNA: TGTGCCAGCTCACCTTTTGCCCTGAGGTCTTACAGGATGGGCAATCAGCCCCAGCATTTT. It translates to CASSPFALRSYRMGNQPQHF.

The gene calls are TRBV29-1 and TRBJ1-4; 7 nucleotides align to TRBD1. The CDR3 has 12 amino acids. The germline V gene encodes CDR1 SQVTM and CDR2 ANQGSEA. The V gene end was trimmed by 6 bases and the J gene end by 8 bases; junction bases not matched to a gene: 6. The CDR3 DNA follows: TGCAGCGTAAGACAGGGCCGAGAAAAACTGTTTTTT. Translated, it gives CSVRQGREKLFF.

This chain connects TRBV7-3 to TRBJ2-2; 10 bases align to TRBD2. The germline gives CDR1 SGHTA, CDR2 FQGTGA. The CDR3 has 16 residues. V shed 5 bases and J 6 bases; nucleotides not matched to a gene: 9. CDR3 sequence: CASSPGSGGAPGELFF. CDR3 nucleotide sequence: TGTGCCAGCAGCCCCGGAAGCGGGGGGGCCCCCGGGGAGCTGTTTTTT.

This clone came up a few times. This chain links TRBV5-1 with TRBJ2-7; possible D gene TRBD1, 6 bases. This CDR3 is 14 amino acids long. CDR1 is SGHRS and CDR2 is YFSETQ in the germline V gene. The V end was cut by 0 bases, the J end by 3 bases, with 10 bases between. In DNA, the CDR3 is TGCGCCAGCAGCTTGGCCACGGACAGCTACGAGCAGTACTTC. It codes for CASSLATDSYEQYF.

This clone was picked up many times. The genes are TRBV7-8 and TRBJ1-1, with a tentative D call TRBD1 (5 bases). Germline V gene data show CDR1 as SGHVS and CDR2 as FQNEAQ. Trimming pared 5 bases from V and 3 bases from J, leaving 16 bases between. This CDR3 spans 15 amino acids. This CDR3 reads CASSHRWTRDTEAFF. The DNA for the CDR3 is TGTGCCAGCAGCCACCGTTGGACAAGAGACACTGAAGCTTTCTTT.

The chain is built from TRBV11-2 and TRBJ1-4, with TRBD1 as a possible D gene (5 bases). CDR1 SGHAT and CDR2 FQNNGV come from the germline V gene. This CDR3 spans 11 amino acids. V was shortened by 6 bases and J by 15 bases, with 14 bases between the two germline ends. The CDR3 nucleotides read TGTGCCAGCAGTTCCGGGGGGTGGATGTTTTTT. This sequence encodes CASSSGGWMFF.

This chain uses TRBV3-1 (or the pseudogene TRBV3-2) with TRBJ2-1; D remains ambiguous. Germline assignment: CDR1 LGHDT and CDR2 YNNKEL (reference sequence). V was clipped by 6 bases and J by 6 bases, with 12 bases between them. This CDR3 spans 13 amino acids. The CDR3 DNA follows: TGTGCCAGCAGACCCTCCGCCGGCAATGAGCAGTTCTTC. Its translation: CASRPSAGNEQFF.

The chain combines TRBV4-1 with TRBJ2-1, with D unclear. The CDR3 has 14 amino acids. From germline, CDR1 is MGHRA and CDR2 YSYEKL. V lost 4 bases to trimming and J lost 4 bases, with 11 bases between them. CDR3 sequence reads: CASSLHAVYNEQFF. CDR3 sequence (DNA): TGCGCCAGCAGCCTTCACGCGGTATACAATGAGCAGTTCTTC.

This chain links TRBV19 with TRBJ2-1; 9 nucleotides agree with TRBD2. Per the germline V gene, CDR1 is LNHDA and CDR2 is SQIVND (reference sequence). J lost 3 bases, V lost 9 bases, and 12 bases had no gene match. CDR3 length: 16 residues. As DNA, the CDR3 is TGTGCCAGCGGAAGATGGGCGGGGGGGTTCTACAATGAGCAGTTCTTC. Residues: CASGRWAGGFYNEQFF.

J is TRBJ2-3 and V is TRBV6-5, with D possibly TRBD2 on 6 matching bases. Trimming removed 7 bases from V and 6 bases from J, with 20 bases in between. Germline V gene sequence: CDR1 MNHEY, CDR2 SVGAGI. CDR3 length: 15 amino acids. The CDR3 loop is CASTYGGQTLDTQYF. The CDR3 coding sequence is TGTGCCAGCACATACGGGGGTCAAACGTTGGATACGCAGTATTTT.